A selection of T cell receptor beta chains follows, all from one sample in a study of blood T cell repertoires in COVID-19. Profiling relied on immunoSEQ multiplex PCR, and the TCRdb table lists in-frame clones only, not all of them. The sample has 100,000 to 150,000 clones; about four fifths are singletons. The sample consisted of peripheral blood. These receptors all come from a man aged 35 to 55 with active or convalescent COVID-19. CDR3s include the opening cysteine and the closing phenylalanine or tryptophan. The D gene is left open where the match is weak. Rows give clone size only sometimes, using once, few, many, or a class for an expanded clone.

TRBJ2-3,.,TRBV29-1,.,TGCAGCGTTTCCCCTAGCGTAGGTTCAGATACGCAGTATTTT,CSVSPSVGSDTQYF
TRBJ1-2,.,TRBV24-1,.,TGTGCCACCAGTGATCTCTATGGCTACACCTTC,CATSDLYGYTF
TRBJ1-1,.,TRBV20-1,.,TGCAGTGCTAGAGGAGCCCAGGGAGCTTTCTTT,CSARGAQGAFF
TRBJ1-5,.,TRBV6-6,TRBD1,TGTGCCAGCAGTTACGTGGGACAGGGGGCCGGCCAGCCCCAGCATTTT,CASSYVGQGAGQPQHF
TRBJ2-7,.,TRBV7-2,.,TGTGCCAGCAGCTTAGCGGGGGGGCTATCCTACGAGCAGTACTTC,CASSLAGGLSYEQYF
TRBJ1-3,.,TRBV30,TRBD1,TGTGCCTGGACGGGACAGATCTCTGGAAACACCATATATTTT,CAWTGQISGNTIYF
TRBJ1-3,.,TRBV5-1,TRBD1,TGCGCCAGCAGCAACACCGGGACAGTATCTGGAAACACCATATATTTT,CASSNTGTVSGNTIYF
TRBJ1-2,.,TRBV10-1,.,TGCGCCAGCAGTGAAGTGATCGGGGGGGTCTACACCTTC,CASSEVIGGVYTF
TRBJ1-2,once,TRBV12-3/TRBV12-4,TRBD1,TGTGCCAGCAGGCAACAGGGGCGAGGCTACACCTTC,CASRQQGRGYTF
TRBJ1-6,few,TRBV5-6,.,TGTGCCAGCAGTATCGGCTTGGGGGCCTCACCCCTCCACTTT,CASSIGLGASPLHF
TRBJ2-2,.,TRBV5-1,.,TGCGCCAGCAGCTATACTGCCATAACCACCGGGGAGCTGTTTTTT,CASSYTAITTGELFF
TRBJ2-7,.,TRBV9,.,TGTGCCAGCAGCGGCCAGGGTTACGAGCAGTACTTC,CASSGQGYEQYF
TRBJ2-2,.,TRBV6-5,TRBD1,TGTGCCAGCAGTTACGGACAGGGGGCGGTCTGGGAGCTGTTTTTT,CASSYGQGAVWELFF
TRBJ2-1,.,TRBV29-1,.,TGCAGCGTTGGAAGTGCGGGGAATCTCGGTGAGCAGTTCTTC,CSVGSAGNLGEQFF
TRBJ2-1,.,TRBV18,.,TGTGCCAGCTCACCTACAGCCAACAATGAGCAGTTCTTC,CASSPTANNEQFF
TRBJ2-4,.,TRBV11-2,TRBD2,TGTGCCAGCAGCTCCCAGCGGGGGACAGCCAAAAACATTCAGTACTTC,CASSSQRGTAKNIQYF
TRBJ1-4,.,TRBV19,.,TGTGCCAGTAGTATAGTGAGGGTACTCGGAACTAATGAAAAACTGTTTTTT,CASSIVRVLGTNEKLFF
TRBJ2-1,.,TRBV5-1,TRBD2,TGCGCCAGCAGCTTGGAAGTTCTTACAGCGACACTAGCGGGGGGATACAATGAGCAGTTCTTC,CASSLEVLTATLAGGYNEQFF
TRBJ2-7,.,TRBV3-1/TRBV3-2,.,TGTGCCAGCAGCCACCAGTCTTACGAGCAGTACTTC,CASSHQSYEQYF
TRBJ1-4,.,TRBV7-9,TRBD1,TGTGCCAGCAACTCCCGGGACAGCAAGAATGAAAAACTGTTTTTT,CASNSRDSKNEKLFF
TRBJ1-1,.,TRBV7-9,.,TGTGCCAGCAGCTCCCAGGGGTATATCACTGAAGCTTTCTTT,CASSSQGYITEAFF
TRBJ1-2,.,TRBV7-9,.,TGTGCCAGCAGCTACGGACAGTCGTTTGGCTACACCTTC,CASSYGQSFGYTF
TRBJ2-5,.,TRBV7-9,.,TGTGCCAGCAGCTTAGAAAGCCTCGGGACCCAGTACTTC,CASSLESLGTQYF
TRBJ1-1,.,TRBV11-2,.,TGTGCCAGCAGCTTAAGCACGGGAAAGGGCACTGAAGCTTTCTTT,CASSLSTGKGTEAFF
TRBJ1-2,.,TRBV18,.,TGTGCCAGCCTAGAGAACTATGGCTACACCTTC,CASLENYGYTF
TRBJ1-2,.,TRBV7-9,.,TGTGCCAGCAGCTCACTCCAGGGGTCGGTGAACTATGGCTACACCTTC,CASSSLQGSVNYGYTF
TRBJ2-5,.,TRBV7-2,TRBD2,TGTGCCAGCAGCCTACCTTTGAATCTCGGGAGGGAGACCCAGTACTTC,CASSLPLNLGRETQYF
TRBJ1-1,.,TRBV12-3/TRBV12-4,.,TGTGCCAGCAGTTTGAGGGAGAACACTGAAGCTTTCTTT,CASSLRENTEAFF
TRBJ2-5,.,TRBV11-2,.,TGTGCCAGCAGCTCAGGGCAGCAGCACCAAGAGACCCAGTACTTC,CASSSGQQHQETQYF
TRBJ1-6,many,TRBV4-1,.,TGCGCCAGCAGCCAGTTAGGAACCGGGGAAATAAATTCACCCCTCCACTTT,CASSQLGTGEINSPLHF
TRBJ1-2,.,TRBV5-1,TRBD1,TGCGCCAGCAGGCCCGGGACAGATGACGGCTACACCTTC,CASRPGTDDGYTF
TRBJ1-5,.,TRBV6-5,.,TGTGCCAGCAGTTACTCCGCCAGGGGCGGGAATCAGCCCCAGCATTTT,CASSYSARGGNQPQHF
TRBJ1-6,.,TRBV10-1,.,TGCGCCAGCAGTGATGGGACAACTAATTCACCCCTCCACTTT,CASSDGTTNSPLHF
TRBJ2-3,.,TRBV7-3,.,TGTGCCAGCAGCTTAGGCGGGACTAGCACAGATACGCAGTATTTT,CASSLGGTSTDTQYF
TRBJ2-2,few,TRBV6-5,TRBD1,TGTGCCAGCAGCCGGACAGGGGCGCGTACCGGGGAGCTGTTTTTT,CASSRTGARTGELFF
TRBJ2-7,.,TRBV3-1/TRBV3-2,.,TGTGCCAGCAGCCAAGATAGTCGCCTCGAGCAGTACTTC,CASSQDSRLEQYF
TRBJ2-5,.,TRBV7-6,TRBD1,TGTGCCAGCAGCACTACAGGGGGTAAAGAGACCCAGTACTTC,CASSTTGGKETQYF
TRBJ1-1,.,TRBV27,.,TGTGCCAGCAGCCCCAGACAGGAAGCTTTCTTT,CASSPRQEAFF
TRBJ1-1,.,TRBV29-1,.,TGCAGCGTTGTGCGGGATTCGAACACTGAAGCTTTCTTT,CSVVRDSNTEAFF
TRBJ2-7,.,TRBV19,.,TGTGCCAGTAGGCGCCAGGGTGGGTCCTACGAGCAGTACTTC,CASRRQGGSYEQYF
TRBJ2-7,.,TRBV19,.,TGTGCCAGTAGTATAGGGACACGCACCTACGAGCAGTACTTC,CASSIGTRTYEQYF